This T cell receptor beta chain was identified during a study of T cells in Graves' hyperthyroidism and ophthalmopathy. Overall study results and limits: Expanded thyroid clonotypes (above 0.001) were mostly also found in blood.

Germline assignment: CDR1 MNHEY and CDR2 SMNVEV (reference sequence). The CDR3 totals 15 residues. V lost 5 bases and J lost 5, with 16 bases in between. This clonotype was seen only a few times. Its antigen is unidentified. When ophthalmopathy did not progress within 18 months, Graves' hyperthyroidism was considered stable. Pregnant or lactating patients were excluded, as were those with uncontrolled infection or other autoimmune disease. The investigators amplified TCR beta CDR3 regions from RNA transcripts. Researchers ran a first-round RT-PCR on the TCR CDR3 using the HTBI primer set. From the multiplex PCR reads, TCRdb called clonotypes with MiXCR, one entry per CDR3 protein. The table lists about 320,000 distinct CDR3 sequences, 16% of them singletons.

The chain recombines TRBV27 with TRBJ1-5; D is ambiguous. This clonotype was sampled from a man aged 25-40 years with Graves' hyperthyroidism. The specimen was blood. In DNA, the CDR3 is TGTGCCAGCAGTGAGGGCTTCCTGGACCATCAGCCCCAGCATTTT. This sequence encodes CASSEGFLDHQPQHF.